The 15 T cell receptor beta chains in this list originate from one sample, sequenced in a study of blood T cell repertoires in COVID-19. Libraries were prepared by immunoSEQ multiplex PCR; TCRdb keeps only in-frame clonotypes and omits some of them. The table includes around 210,000 clones, less than 90% detected once. The specimen was peripheral blood. These receptors all stem from a woman aged 70-85 years with acute or convalescent COVID-19.

As DNA, the CDR3 is TGTGCCAGCAGTCGAGGGGGTAGTGGTAATGAAAAACTGTTTTTT. This translates into CASSRGGSGNEKLFF. This chain connects TRBV28 to TRBJ1-4; perhaps TRBD1 as D (6 bases). V was shortened by 5 bases and J by 4 bases, with 14 bases between the two germline ends. In germline, CDR1 is MDHEN, CDR2 SYDVKM. The CDR3 sequence is 15 residues long.

V gene TRBV4-1 combines with J gene TRBJ2-1; 10 bases align to TRBD2. Germline values: CDR1 MGHRA, CDR2 YSYEKL. With V trimmed by 8 bases and J by 7 bases, 11 bases remained unmatched. The CDR3 contains 15 residues. The CDR3 DNA sequence: TGCGCCAGCGGAATAAGCGGGGGGGCCGAGAATGAGCAGTTCTTC. This encodes CASGISGGAENEQFF.

The rearrangement links TRBV4-1 to TRBJ1-4; D may be TRBD1 (6 bases). This CDR3 comprises 16 residues. V was clipped by 0 bases and J by 5 bases, with 13 bases between them. Germline CDR1 is MGHRA and CDR2 is YSYEKL. The CDR3 is CASSQEGRQVNEKLFF. The DNA of the CDR3 is TGCGCCAGCAGCCAAGAAGGGAGACAGGTCAATGAAAAACTGTTTTTT.

This chain uses TRBV5-4 with TRBJ1-1; a possible D gene is TRBD1 (5 bases). Trimming cost V 0 bases and J 4 bases, with 13 bases left between them. CDR1 and CDR2 from the germline V gene are SGHNT and YYREEE (reference sequence). This CDR3 has 15 residues. CDR3 sequence: CASSLGQTFGTEAFF. The CDR3 DNA sequence: TGTGCCAGCAGCTTGGGACAGACGTTTGGCACTGAAGCTTTCTTT.

This clone was observed a few times. The chain has TRBV10-2 and TRBJ1-1, with TRBD1 identical over 8 bases. Germline assignment: CDR1 WSHSY and CDR2 SAAADI. The CDR3 is 13 residues long. Trimming removed 7 bases from V and 4 bases from J; junction bases left unmatched: 5. This CDR3 is CASIVQGGTEAFF. CDR3 coding DNA: TGCGCCAGCATCGTACAGGGGGGCACTGAAGCTTTCTTT.

The chain recombines TRBV18 with TRBJ2-3; 7 nucleotides align to TRBD1. The germline V gene has CDR1 KGHSH and CDR2 LQKENI. Trimming cost V 6 bases and J 2 bases; bases outside gene matches: 14. The CDR3 spans 17 residues. The CDR3 region has the DNA TGTGCCAGCTCGCCGTACACAGGGGCCACTCCCACAGATACGCAGTATTTT. Amino acid sequence: CASSPYTGATPTDTQYF.

The chain joins TRBV5-1 to TRBJ2-1; tentatively, D is TRBD2 (6 bases). The CDR3 extends over 15 amino acids. CDR1 SGHRS and CDR2 YFSETQ come from the germline V gene. Trimming left V 3 bases short and J 0 bases short, with 10 bases between. CDR3 nucleotide sequence: TGCGCCAGCAGCTATAGCGGTAGCTCCTACAATGAGCAGTTCTTC. This encodes CASSYSGSSYNEQFF.

The chain couples TRBV10-3 to TRBJ1-5, with 7 nucleotides matching TRBD1. The germline gives CDR1 ENHRY, CDR2 SYGVKD. V gave up 6 bases and J gave up 6 bases; unmatched junction bases: 8. CDR3 size: 14 residues. The CDR3 is CAISVGGAGQPQHF. CDR3 coding DNA: TGTGCCATCAGCGTAGGGGGCGCGGGTCAGCCCCAGCATTTT.

Turning to this clone: The same CDR3 is also encoded by other DNA sequences in this sample. V is TRBV5-4 and J is TRBJ1-5; D is unresolved. The CDR3 is 13 residues long. Germline V CDR1 and CDR2: SGHNT, YYREEE (reference sequence). Trimming stripped 4 bases from V and 3 bases from J, with 8 bases between. Here the CDR3 reads CASSPGSNQPQHF. CDR3 nucleotide sequence: TGTGCCAGCAGCCCAGGATCCAATCAGCCCCAGCATTTT.

This chain links TRBV6-2 or TRBV6-3 with TRBJ2-2, with TRBD2 as a possible D gene (6 bases). Germline CDR1 is MNHEY and CDR2 is SVGEGT. CDR3 length equals 17 residues. The germline V and J ends were trimmed by 2 bases and 0 bases, with 13 bases remaining between them. The CDR3 spells CASSYGGLATNTGELFF. DNA of the CDR3: TGTGCCAGCAGTTACGGCGGGCTAGCGACGAACACCGGGGAGCTGTTTTTT.

This clone is a singleton in its sample. The gene calls are TRBV4-1 and TRBJ1-1; 9 bases are a match to TRBD1. CDR3 length: 17 amino acids. After removal of 1 base from V and 0 bases from J, the junction contained 6 bases not matched to a gene. The germline V gene has CDR1 MGHRA and CDR2 YSYEKL. CDR3 region: CASSQGWDRVLNTEAFF. DNA of the CDR3: TGCGCCAGCAGCCAAGGATGGGACAGGGTCCTGAACACTGAAGCTTTCTTT.

CDR3 sequence (DNA): TGCGCCAGCAGCTTGGCACCACAGGGTAAAAATGAGCAGTTCTTC. Translated: CASSLAPQGKNEQFF. The chain joins TRBV5-1 to TRBJ2-1; weak D call: TRBD1 (6 bases). Germline lookup yields CDR1 SGHRS and CDR2 YFSETQ. The CDR3 contains 15 residues. V gave up 0 bases and J gave up 7 bases, with 14 bases separating them.

V and J are TRBV18 and TRBJ2-7; no firm D call. Germline V gene sequence: CDR1 KGHSH, CDR2 LQKENI. V shed 4 bases and J shed 4 bases, with 11 bases lying between them. The CDR3 runs to 13 residues. The CDR3 protein is CASSLSLSYEQYF. CDR3 in DNA: TGTGCCAGCTCACTCTCTCTATCGTACGAGCAGTACTTC.

The J gene is TRBJ2-3, the V gene TRBV6-5; a possible D gene is TRBD2 (6 bases). CDR3 length equals 15 residues. The V gene lost 4 bases and the J gene lost 2 bases, with 13 bases spanning the gap. In germline, CDR1 is MNHEY, CDR2 SVGAGI. The CDR3 DNA reads as TGTGCCAGCAGTTCCCCGGGACTTCTCACAGATACGCAGTATTTT. Translating gives CASSSPGLLTDTQYF.

The chain links TRBV5-6 to TRBJ1-3, with unresolved D. This CDR3 has 14 amino acids. V was cut by 5 bases and J by 0 bases, with 9 bases left in between. Germline CDR1 is SGHDT and CDR2 is YYEEEE. The chain's CDR3 is CASSRGSSGNTIYF. The DNA for the CDR3 is TGTGCCAGCAGTCGAGGGAGCTCTGGAAACACCATATATTTT.